This T cell receptor beta chain was observed in a study of OX40 agonist ivuxolimab in advanced cancers. There are 14 residues in the CDR3. V shed 3 bases and J shed 2 bases, with 11 bases lying between them. Germline-derived CDR1 and CDR2 are KGHSH and LQKENI. The data were produced by immunoSEQ multiplex PCR, yet TCRdb's version contains in-frame clones alone and is incomplete. The table has approximately 66,000 clones, more than 70% seen once. This clone occurred a few times. The V call is TRBV18, the J call TRBJ2-7, with D possibly matching TRBD2 (5 bases). This TCR was recovered from an adult with an advanced solid tumor such as melanoma, head and neck, liver or kidney cancer. The sequencing used CD4+ or CD8+ T cells sorted from blood, collected in a trial of the OX40 agonist ivuxolimab. CDR3 in DNA: TGTGCCAGCTCACCCCTGGACTCCACCTACGAGCAGTACTTC. It specifies CASSPLDSTYEQYF.